These T cell receptor beta chains were read from a single sample in a study of cytomegalovirus exposure and HLA in healthy donors. TCRdb keeps only in-frame clones here, not all; method: immunoSEQ multiplex PCR. In the table there are over 55,000 clones, about 70% of which are singletons. Sequencing was done on a sample of PBMCs. The source of these receptors is a man aged 35-49 years in good health and CMV-seropositive. Both conserved end residues are part of each CDR3. Fields, in order: J gene, clone size, D gene, V gene, CDR3 protein, CDR3 DNA. D genes are given only for firm matches. The size field is filled for only some rows; it gives once, few, many or a size class.

TRBJ1-1,-,-,TRBV6-5,CASSSSGVKAFF,TGTGCCAGCAGTTCCTCAGGGGTCAAAGCTTTCTTT
TRBJ2-2,-,-,TRBV6-1,CASSEKPWGTSNTGELFF,TGTGCCAGCAGTGAAAAACCTTGGGGGACATCGAACACCGGGGAGCTGTTTTTT
TRBJ2-3,-,TRBD2,TRBV9,CASSALVASGGTDTQYF,TGTGCCAGCAGCGCCTTGGTCGCTAGCGGGGGAACAGATACGCAGTATTTT
TRBJ2-3,few,TRBD2,TRBV14,CASSPWTGGADTQYF,TGTGCCAGCAGCCCCTGGACGGGGGGAGCCGATACGCAGTATTTT
TRBJ2-1,-,TRBD2,TRBV5-1,CASSFGTTRNNEQFF,TGCGCCAGCAGCTTTGGGACTACCCGAAACAATGAGCAGTTCTTC
TRBJ1-5,-,TRBD1,TRBV28,CASSLLTGGNQPQHF,TGTGCCAGCAGTCTTCTGACAGGGGGGAATCAGCCCCAGCATTTT
TRBJ2-1,few,TRBD1,TRBV19,CASSILQGAGTGQFF,TGTGCCAGTAGTATCCTACAGGGGGCGGGAACTGGGCAGTTCTTC
TRBJ1-2,-,-,TRBV6-5,CASSVSWGSDGYTF,TGTGCCAGCAGCGTTTCGTGGGGTAGCGATGGCTACACCTTC
TRBJ1-5,-,-,TRBV28,CASSTIRTANQPQHF,TGTGCCAGCAGTACCATACGGACAGCCAATCAGCCCCAGCATTTT
TRBJ1-2,-,-,TRBV19,CASSPQNNYGYTF,TGTGCCAGTAGCCCTCAGAATAACTATGGCTACACCTTC
TRBJ2-2,-,-,TRBV18,CASSPREGQRSTGELFF,TGTGCCAGCTCACCACGTGAGGGACAAAGAAGCACCGGGGAGCTGTTTTTT
TRBJ1-5,-,-,TRBV4-2,CASSQAPEEGLAQHF,TGTGCCAGCAGCCAAGCCCCCGAGGAGGGTTTGGCCCAGCATTTT
TRBJ1-1,-,-,TRBV6-6,CASSYSYDRPNTEAFF,TGTGCCAGCAGTTACTCGTATGACAGGCCCAACACTGAAGCTTTCTTT
TRBJ2-1,once,TRBD2,TRBV5-1,CASSLGGGPSANEQFF,TGCGCCAGCAGCTTGGGCGGGGGGCCCTCGGCCAATGAGCAGTTCTTC
TRBJ1-1,-,-,TRBV5-1,CASSLAGLLNTEAFF,TGCGCCAGCAGCTTGGCCGGACTGTTGAACACTGAAGCTTTCTTT
TRBJ1-1,-,-,TRBV29-1,CSVERGGRSTEAFF,TGCAGCGTTGAAAGGGGAGGGAGAAGCACTGAAGCTTTCTTT
TRBJ1-1,once,-,TRBV2,CASPARDTNTEAFF,TGTGCCAGCCCAGCCCGGGACACGAACACTGAAGCTTTCTTT
TRBJ2-1,-,-,TRBV27,CASSLQGTNEQFF,TGTGCCAGCAGTTTACAGGGTACAAATGAGCAGTTCTTC
TRBJ1-5,once,TRBD1,TRBV19,CASSITTGGGNQPQHF,TGTGCCAGTAGTATAACGACAGGGGGCGGCAATCAGCCCCAGCATTTT
TRBJ2-1,-,-,TRBV7-9,CASSYPGLNNEQFF,TGTGCCAGCAGCTACCCTGGACTAAACAATGAGCAGTTCTTC
TRBJ1-5,-,-,TRBV6-5,CASSAGRDNQPQHF,TGTGCCAGCAGTGCAGGGAGGGACAATCAGCCCCAGCATTTT
TRBJ1-1,few,TRBD1,TRBV5-8,CASSPPTGGNTEAFF,TGTGCCAGCAGCCCACCGACAGGGGGCAACACTGAAGCTTTCTTT
TRBJ1-1,once,-,TRBV25-1,CASMMGRNTEAFF,TGTGCCAGCATGATGGGGAGGAACACTGAGGCTTTCTTT
TRBJ1-1,-,-,TRBV5-1,CASSLGSGNTEAFF,TGCGCCAGCAGCTTGGGTTCCGGGAACACTGAAGCTTTCTTT
TRBJ1-4,-,-,TRBV2,CASSGAETNEKLFF,TGTGCCAGCAGTGGTGCCGAGACTAATGAAAAACTGTTTTTT
TRBJ1-6,-,TRBD1,TRBV5-7,CASSRGTADTNSPLHF,TGTGCCAGCAGCCGAGGGACAGCTGACACTAATTCACCCCTCCACTTT
TRBJ1-6,-,-,TRBV5-4,CASSFDISPLHF,TGTGCCAGCAGTTTTGACATTTCACCCCTCCACTTT
TRBJ1-1,-,-,TRBV7-3,CASRGGPNTEAFF,TGTGCCAGCAGAGGGGGTCCTAACACTGAAGCTTTCTTT
TRBJ2-7,few,TRBD1,TRBV6-6,CASSQGAGWQYF,TGTGCCAGCAGTCAGGGGGCCGGGTGGCAGTACTTC
TRBJ1-4,-,-,TRBV28,CASSPIWDNSNEKLFF,TGTGCCAGCAGCCCTATATGGGACAACTCCAATGAAAAACTGTTTTTT
TRBJ2-5,-,TRBD2,TRBV7-9,CASSPWGGIETQYF,TGTGCCAGCAGCCCGTGGGGGGGTATAGAGACCCAGTACTTC
TRBJ1-1,few,-,TRBV2,CASSSEGETEAFF,TGTGCCAGCAGCTCCGAGGGGGAAACTGAAGCTTTCTTT
TRBJ1-2,-,-,TRBV29-1,CSVEWGRGYGYTF,TGCAGCGTTGAATGGGGCCGAGGCTATGGCTACACCTTC
TRBJ1-1,-,-,TRBV2,CASNVGENTEAFF,TGTGCCAGCAATGTGGGAGAGAACACTGAAGCTTTCTTT
TRBJ1-1,-,-,TRBV19,CASSISRDTEAFF,TGTGCCAGTAGTATAAGCAGGGACACTGAAGCTTTCTTT
TRBJ2-7,-,TRBD2,TRBV7-8,CASSSTSGGYEQYF,TGTGCCAGCAGCTCGACTAGCGGGGGGTACGAGCAGTACTTC
TRBJ1-2,-,TRBD1,TRBV7-2,CASSLRGTGLDPGYTF,TGTGCCAGCAGCCTCCGGGGGACAGGCCTGGACCCTGGCTACACCTTC
TRBJ1-2,-,-,TRBV28,CASSLDRGGFYGYTF,TGTGCCAGCAGTCTAGACCGTGGAGGTTTCTATGGCTACACCTTC
TRBJ1-1,-,-,TRBV25-1,CASSRGVNTEAFF,TGTGCCAGCAGTCGGGGGGTGAACACTGAAGCTTTCTTT
TRBJ1-4,-,-,TRBV5-1,CASSWGGREAREKLFF,TGCGCCAGCAGCTGGGGGGGGCGGGAGGCCCGTGAAAAACTGTTTTTT
TRBJ1-3,-,-,TRBV6-5,CASSKTYSGNTIYF,TGTGCCAGCAGTAAAACATACTCTGGAAACACCATATATTTT
TRBJ2-3,few,-,TRBV14,CASSQARDTQYF,TGTGCCAGCAGCCAAGCGAGAGATACGCAGTATTTT
TRBJ1-5,-,-,TRBV7-3,CASSFGMNQPQHF,TGTGCCAGCAGCTTCGGGATGAATCAGCCCCAGCATTTT
TRBJ1-6,-,TRBD1,TRBV30,CAWSLGTGGANSPLHF,TGTGCCTGGAGTCTCGGGACAGGGGGCGCGAATTCACCCCTCCACTTT
TRBJ2-3,-,TRBD1,TRBV5-1,CASSPWTGSDTQYF,TGCGCCAGCAGCCCCTGGACAGGGTCAGATACGCAGTATTTT
TRBJ1-5,-,-,TRBV21-1,CASSKGDRVRTPQHF,TGTGCCAGCAGCAAAGGGGACAGGGTAAGAACGCCCCAGCATTTT
TRBJ1-5,-,TRBD1,TRBV4-1,CASSPEGQGDNQPQHF,TGCGCCAGCAGCCCAGAGGGACAGGGTGACAATCAGCCCCAGCATTTT
TRBJ2-3,few,-,TRBV28,CASSLQGSTDTQYF,TGTGCCAGCAGTTTACAGGGGAGCACAGATACGCAGTATTTT
TRBJ2-3,-,-,TRBV7-2,CASSPDSGADTQYF,TGTGCCAGCAGCCCAGACTCGGGGGCAGATACGCAGTATTTT
TRBJ2-1,-,-,TRBV9,CASSVVSGSSSYNEQFF,TGTGCCAGCAGCGTAGTGAGCGGTAGCAGCTCCTACAATGAGCAGTTCTTC
TRBJ1-2,-,-,TRBV7-9,CASSLGDRSPNYGYTF,TGTGCCAGCAGCTTAGGAGACAGATCGCCTAACTATGGCTACACCTTC
TRBJ2-7,once,-,TRBV5-6,CASSLGQGSYEQYF,TGTGCCAGCAGCTTGGGTCAGGGCTCCTACGAGCAGTACTTC
TRBJ1-1,once,-,TRBV10-3,CAISVKQQDTEAFF,TGTGCCATCAGTGTAAAGCAACAGGACACTGAAGCTTTCTTT